The rows below give T cell receptor beta chains drawn from one sample of a study of Ad26.COV2.S vaccination and SARS-CoV-2 variants. Data came from immunoSEQ multiplex PCR; TCRdb stores just in-frame clones and leaves some out. The sample records roughly 420,000 clones, around nine tenths being singletons. This specimen consisted of peripheral blood, obtained in a trial of Ad26.COV2.S vaccine versus placebo. All receptors come from a person aged 18-60 years who received the Ad26.COV2.S COVID-19 vaccine or a placebo. The CDR3 runs from the conserved cysteine through the conserved F or W. Fields, in order: J gene, D gene, V gene, clone size, CDR3 DNA, CDR3 protein. A D gene is named only where the DNA matches it firmly. The listing skips clone size in some rows; elsewhere it reads once, few, many or a size class.

TRBJ2-7 | TRBD2 | TRBV5-8 | NA | TGTGCCAGCAGCGACCAGGGGACTAGCGGGCTCTACGAGCAGTACTTC | CASSDQGTSGLYEQYF
TRBJ2-1 | TRBD2 | TRBV7-2 | NA | TGTGCCAGCAGCTTAATCCTAGCGGGGGGGCGAGAGCAGTTCTTC | CASSLILAGGREQFF
TRBJ1-2 | NA | TRBV19 | few | TGTGCCAGTAGTGTGACCACCCGGGGCCCCTCCGGCTACACCTTC | CASSVTTRGPSGYTF
TRBJ2-7 | TRBD2 | TRBV7-2 | NA | TGTGCCAGCAGCTTATCAACGGGGGGGCCGTACGAGCAGTACTTC | CASSLSTGGPYEQYF
TRBJ2-3 | NA | TRBV12-3/TRBV12-4 | NA | TGTGCCAGCAGCGTCACGGGGGCGGCGCAGTATTTT | CASSVTGAAQYF
TRBJ2-2 | TRBD2 | TRBV5-1 | few | TGCGCCAGCAGCTTGGCAACTAGCGGGGCCGGGGAGCTGTTTTTT | CASSLATSGAGELFF
TRBJ1-2 | NA | TRBV11-2 | NA | TGTGCCAGCAGTTCCGCTCAACCCGGGACGGGCTATGGCTACACCTTC | CASSSAQPGTGYGYTF
TRBJ1-6 | NA | TRBV12-3/TRBV12-4 | NA | TGTGCCAGCCAGGGCAACTATAATTCACCCCTCCACTTT | CASQGNYNSPLHF
TRBJ1-1 | NA | TRBV2 | NA | TGTGCCAGCAGGGGGTCCTACGGGACTGAAGCTTTCTTT | CASRGSYGTEAFF
TRBJ1-6 | NA | TRBV7-2 | NA | TGTGCCAGCAGCCGCGGCCAGGGTTACTCACCCCTCCACTTT | CASSRGQGYSPLHF
TRBJ2-5 | TRBD2 | TRBV5-1 | NA | TGCGCCAGCAGCTTGAGCGGGGGGCCAGAGACCCAGTACTTC | CASSLSGGPETQYF
TRBJ1-1 | NA | TRBV30 | NA | TGTGCCTGGACGATGGCCGTGAACGCTGAAGCTTTCTTT | CAWTMAVNAEAFF
TRBJ2-7 | NA | TRBV27 | NA | TGTGCCAGCAGTGGACGCTCCTACGAGCAGTACTTC | CASSGRSYEQYF
TRBJ2-4 | NA | TRBV10-3 | NA | TGTGCCATCAGTGAGGGGCTAGCCAAAAACATTCAGTACTTC | CAISEGLAKNIQYF
TRBJ2-5 | NA | TRBV10-2 | NA | TGCGCCAGCAGTGACTTCAGACGTACTCAAGAGACCCAGTACTTC | CASSDFRRTQETQYF
TRBJ1-5 | NA | TRBV6-2/TRBV6-3 | NA | TGTGCCAGCAGCCGCGGGACCTGGAATCAGCCCCAGCATTTT | CASSRGTWNQPQHF
TRBJ2-1 | NA | TRBV28 | NA | TGTGCCACTTCGACCAGACCGATAGGATACAATGAGCAGTTCTTC | CATSTRPIGYNEQFF
TRBJ2-1 | NA | TRBV4-3 | NA | TGCGCCAGCAGCCAAGATCGGGGCAGGGGCAATGAGCAGTTCTTC | CASSQDRGRGNEQFF
TRBJ2-1 | NA | TRBV18 | NA | TGTGCCAGCTCACCCCGACAGGGAGGCTACAATGAGCAGTTCTTC | CASSPRQGGYNEQFF
TRBJ2-2 | NA | TRBV11-1 | NA | TGTGCCAGCAGCTTAGGGGTTTCGAACACCGGGGAGCTGTTTTTT | CASSLGVSNTGELFF
TRBJ2-2 | NA | TRBV27 | NA | TGTGCCAGCAGAGGGTTTGTCCGTTCGAACACCGGGGAGCTGTTTTTT | CASRGFVRSNTGELFF
TRBJ2-3 | TRBD2 | TRBV2 | once | TGTGCCAGCTCTGAATTAGGACTAGCAACAGATACGCAGTATTTT | CASSELGLATDTQYF
TRBJ2-5 | NA | TRBV5-4 | NA | TGTGCCAGCAGCGTCAAAGGGGGGCTAAGAGAGACCCAGTACTTC | CASSVKGGLRETQYF
TRBJ1-5 | NA | TRBV19 | once | TGTGCCAGTAGTCCCCTTGGGGGGCGGGGCAATCAGCCCCAGCATTTT | CASSPLGGRGNQPQHF
TRBJ1-2 | NA | TRBV25-1 | NA | TGTGCCAGCAGTGAATTGGGACGGAGGGGACGCTATGGCTACACCTTC | CASSELGRRGRYGYTF
TRBJ2-7 | TRBD1 | TRBV24-1 | NA | TGTGCCACCCGGGGACAGGGCTACGAGCAGTACTTC | CATRGQGYEQYF
TRBJ1-3 | NA | TRBV15 | NA | TGTGCCACCAGCAGGGAGAAGTACTCTGGAAACACCATATATTTT | CATSREKYSGNTIYF
TRBJ2-1 | NA | TRBV14 | NA | TGTGCCAGCAGCCAAGTACGGGGGAGCTCCTACAATGAGCAGTTCTTC | CASSQVRGSSYNEQFF
TRBJ2-7 | TRBD1 | TRBV7-9 | NA | TGTGCCAGCAGAGAATCCGGGACAGGGGGTGTGCAGTACTTC | CASRESGTGGVQYF